Following are 21 T cell receptor beta chains from one sample sequenced in a study of blood T cell repertoires in COVID-19 (dated by TCRdb to the early 2020s). Library preparation was by the immunoSEQ multiplex PCR assay. TCRdb holds this immuneACCESS table with in-frame rearrangements only. Some clones are missing; in checked studies, unresolved V genes explain under half, and the rest has no known cause. This sample is represented by roughly 160,000 clones; 80% to 85% of them were singletons. Clones ranked in the top ten supply roughly 10% of the sample. Sequences were obtained from peripheral blood. These receptors originate from a man between 65 and 80 years old with active or convalescent COVID-19.

V gene TRBV7-2 combines with J gene TRBJ2-3; 13 bases match TRBD2. Looked up from germline, CDR1 is SGHTA and CDR2 is FQGNSA. CDR3 length equals 17 residues. The trim removed 5 bases at V and 0 bases at J, leaving 5 bases unmatched. Written as DNA, the CDR3 is TGTGCCAGCAGCCTAGGACTAGCGGGAGTGAGCACAGATACGCAGTATTTT. This sequence encodes CASSLGLAGVSTDTQYF. The full variable domain, rest sourced from reference TRBV7-2 and TRBJ2-3, is GAGVSQSPSNKVTEKGKDVELRCDPISGHTALYWYRQSLGQGLEFLIYFQGNSAPDKSGLPSDRFSAERTGGSVSTLTIQRTQQEDSAVYLCASSLGLAGVSTDTQYFGPGTRLTVL.

The chain links TRBV18 to TRBJ2-7, with D perhaps TRBD2 (8 bases). V was trimmed by 1 base and J by 6 bases, leaving 16 bases between them. The length of the CDR3 is 15 residues. The germline CDR1 and CDR2 sequences are KGHSH and LQKENI. In DNA, the CDR3 is TGTGCCAGCTCACCACTTCGGGACAGCGGGGGCGAGCAGTACTTC. It codes for CASSPLRDSGGEQYF.

The DNA of the CDR3 is TGCGCCAGCAGCCCCGTACGTCCGGGGGAGACCCAGTACTTC. It codes for CASSPVRPGETQYF. The chain is built from TRBV5-1 and TRBJ2-5; the D gene is possibly TRBD2 (5 bases). V shed 4 bases and J shed 5 bases, with 15 bases lying between them. This CDR3 region has 14 residues. The germline CDR1 and CDR2 sequences are SGHRS and YFSETQ.

CDR3 sequence: CASGPGGTGPRETQYF. The CDR3 DNA reads TGTGCCAGCGGACCGGGTGGGACAGGCCCGAGGGAGACCCAGTACTTC. This chain links TRBV7-9 with TRBJ2-5; 8 nucleotides line up with TRBD1. Looked up from germline, CDR1 is SEHNR and CDR2 is FQNEAQ (reference sequence). J lost 5 bases, V lost 8 bases, and 16 bases had no gene match. The CDR3 length is 16 residues.

The rearrangement joins TRBV7-2 to TRBJ2-5; D unresolved. CDR3 length: 13 residues. With 1 base removed from V and 3 bases from J, the gap between germline ends came to 6 bases. Per germline, CDR1 SGHTA and CDR2 FQGNSA. CDR3 sequence (DNA): TGTGCCAGCAGCTTAGATCGGGAAGAGACCCAGTACTTC. Amino acid sequence: CASSLDREETQYF.

The rearrangement uses TRBV19 and TRBJ1-2; TRBD1 matches 7 bases. The CDR3 sequence is 18 residues long. With V trimmed by 5 bases and J by 4 bases, 19 bases remained unmatched. Per the germline V gene, CDR1 is LNHDA and CDR2 is SQIVND (reference sequence). CDR3 protein: CASSPDRPYSLSGYGYTF. The CDR3 DNA sequence: TGTGCCAGTAGTCCGGACAGGCCCTACTCCCTATCGGGCTATGGCTACACCTTC.

This chain links TRBV5-1 with TRBJ1-1, with 7 positions matching TRBD1. There are 15 residues in the CDR3. J gave up 0 bases and V 3 bases, and 5 bases lay outside the gene matches. The germline V gene encodes CDR1 SGHRS and CDR2 YFSETQ. CDR3 coding DNA: TGCGCCAGCAGCTGGACAGGCCCTATGAACACTGAAGCTTTCTTT. This codes for CASSWTGPMNTEAFF.

V is TRBV28 and J is TRBJ2-4; tentatively, D is TRBD2 (6 bases). CDR1 and CDR2 (germline): MDHEN, SYDVKM. The V end lost 5 bases, the J end lost 6 bases, and 11 bases lay between the germline ends. CDR3 length equals 13 residues. Written as DNA, the CDR3 is TGTGCCAGCAGTCCGGGACTGGCAAACATTCAGTACTTC. Its protein product is CASSPGLANIQYF.

The chain is built from TRBV11-2 and TRBJ2-3, with TRBD2 matching 15 bases. Germline loops: CDR1 SGHAT, CDR2 FQNNGV. The CDR3 is 18 residues long. V shed 5 bases and J 3 bases; nucleotides not matched to a gene: 9. CDR3 nucleotide sequence: TGTGCCAGCAGCCGCTCCGGACTAGCGGGAGGGCAGACAGATACGCAGTATTTT. Its translation is CASSRSGLAGGQTDTQYF. The full variable domain, in which reference TRBV11-2 and TRBJ2-3 provide the parts outside the CDR3, is EAGVAQSPRYKIIEKRQSVAFWCNPISGHATLYWYQQILGQGPKLLIQFQNNGVVDDSQLPKDRFSAERLKGVDSTLKIQPAKLEDSAVYLCASSRSGLAGGQTDTQYFGPGTRLTVL.

CDR3 sequence: CASSLSVLSYEQYF. For the CDR3, the DNA is TGTGCCAGCAGCTTGTCGGTGCTTTCCTACGAGCAGTACTTC. The chain couples TRBV5-4 to TRBJ2-7; no clear D. The CDR3 spans 14 residues. Germline V gene data show CDR1 as SGHNT and CDR2 as YYREEE (reference sequence). Trimming stripped 1 base from V and 1 base from J, with 9 bases between.

The chain links TRBV7-9 to TRBJ2-7; 9 positions agree with TRBD1. The CDR3 loop spans 15 amino acids. Per the germline V gene, CDR1 is SEHNR and CDR2 is FQNEAQ (reference sequence). Unmatched junction bases numbered 7, after V lost 2 bases and J lost 5 bases. The CDR3 is CASSLPGQGVHEQYF. CDR3 nucleotides: TGTGCCAGCAGCTTACCGGGACAGGGAGTCCACGAGCAGTACTTC.

This clone showed up many times. The chain recombines TRBV27 with TRBJ2-7; 7 bases are a match to TRBD1. The CDR3 is 15 amino acids. CDR1 MNHEY and CDR2 SMNVEV come from the germline V gene (reference sequence). Trimming took 2 bases from V and 4 from J; bases not matched to a gene: 8. In nucleotides, the CDR3 is TGTGCCAGCAGTTTAGTAGCAGGGGGTAGGTACGAGCAGTACTTC. As protein: CASSLVAGGRYEQYF.

This clone showed up just once. The chain links TRBV19 to TRBJ1-1, with TRBD1 identical over 9 bases. This CDR3 has 15 residues. V trimming: 5 bases; J trimming: 3 bases; junction bases outside the gene matches: 7. The V gene's germline CDR1 is LNHDA and CDR2 SQIVND (reference sequence). The CDR3 DNA reads TGTGCCAGTAGTTCCGGGACAGGGAGGTACACTGAAGCTTTCTTT. The encoded protein is CASSSGTGRYTEAFF.

The V call is TRBV7-9, the J call TRBJ1-2; tentative D call: TRBD1 (6 bases). From germline, CDR1 is SEHNR and CDR2 FQNEAQ (reference sequence). Trimming removed 7 bases at V and 2 bases at J, with 11 bases between. The CDR3 length is 13 residues. The CDR3 DNA reads TGTGCCAGCAATAAGGGGGGGAACTATGGCTACACCTTC. Translated: CASNKGGNYGYTF. The full variable domain, completed using reference TRBV7-9 and TRBJ1-2, is DTGVSQNPRHKITKRGQNVTFRCDPISEHNRLYWYRQTLGQGPEFLTYFQNEAQLEKSRLLSDRFSAERPKGSFSTLEIQRTEQGDSAMYLCASNKGGNYGYTFGSGTRLTVV.

This chain links TRBV25-1 with TRBJ1-4; no clear D. The germline V and J ends were trimmed by 3 bases and 0 bases, with 11 bases remaining between them. There are 16 residues in the CDR3. Germline lookup yields CDR1 MGHDK and CDR2 SYGVNS. CDR3 in amino acids: CASSDTTGATNEKLFF. In nucleotides, the CDR3 is TGTGCCAGCAGTGATACTACGGGTGCAACTAATGAAAAACTGTTTTTT.

This chain uses TRBV20-1 with TRBJ1-3; no firm D call. Between the trimmed V and J ends, which lost 3 bases and 0 bases, there was a span of 12 bases. The CDR3 totals 15 residues. From germline, CDR1 is DFQATT and CDR2 SNEGSKA (reference sequence). The CDR3 region is CSASPGSHSGNTIYF. DNA for the CDR3: TGCAGTGCTAGTCCAGGTTCCCACTCTGGAAACACCATATATTTT.

This clone was seen a handful of times. This chain connects TRBV5-1 to TRBJ1-6, with D maybe TRBD1 (5 bases). CDR1 is SGHRS and CDR2 is YFSETQ in the germline V gene. With 1 base removed from V and 7 bases from J, the gap between germline ends came to 15 bases. The length of the CDR3 is 16 residues. The CDR3 reads CASSLKLVDINSPLHF. CDR3 coding DNA: TGCGCCAGCAGCTTGAAGCTCGTGGACATCAATTCACCCCTCCACTTT.

The chain employs TRBV30 and TRBJ1-2, with 8 bases identical to TRBD1. Germline loops: CDR1 GTSNPN, CDR2 SVGIG (reference sequence). Unmatched junction bases numbered 11, after V lost 4 bases and J lost 4 bases. The CDR3 contains 15 residues. The CDR3: CAWTRGLTGGYGYTF. CDR3 DNA: TGTGCCTGGACCCGAGGCCTTACAGGGGGCTATGGCTACACCTTC.

This chain links TRBV6-2 or TRBV6-3 with TRBJ1-5; no firm D call. This CDR3 comprises 17 residues. Germline V gene lookup returns CDR1 MNHEY and CDR2 SVGEGT. Trimming pared 0 bases from V and 0 bases from J, leaving 12 bases between. CDR3 in DNA: TGTGCCAGCAGTTACTCTCTAAATTCTGCTAGCAATCAGCCCCAGCATTTT. Amino acids: CASSYSLNSASNQPQHF.

This clone has a single count. CDR3 loop: CASSLVPGTGASPLHF. Here the CDR3 DNA reads TGTGCCAGCAGCTTGGTTCCGGGGACAGGGGCTTCACCCCTCCACTTT. The chain joins TRBV5-4 to TRBJ1-6, with 10 bases fitting TRBD1. The V gene end was trimmed by 0 bases and the J gene end by 9 bases; junction bases not matched to a gene: 6. Germline V CDR1 and CDR2: SGHNT, YYREEE (reference sequence). This CDR3 spans 16 amino acids. Full variable domain (rest looked up from reference TRBV5-4 and TRBJ1-6): ETGVTQSPTHLIKTRGQQVTLRCSSQSGHNTVSWYQQALGQGPQFIFQYYREEENGRGNFPPRFSGLQFPNYSSELNVNALELDDSALYLCASSLVPGTGASPLHFGNGTRLTVT.

This chain connects TRBV11-2 to TRBJ2-5; a possible D gene is TRBD2 (6 bases). The germline CDR1 and CDR2 sequences are SGHAT and FQNNGV. The CDR3 loop spans 15 amino acids. V was pared by 1 base and J by 5 bases, with 14 bases between. This chain's CDR3 is CASSLGEVSRETQYF. Here the CDR3 DNA reads TGTGCCAGCAGCTTAGGGGAGGTTAGCCGGGAGACCCAGTACTTC.